This record covers a single T cell receptor (beta chain). What it binds is unknown. The sample comes from a study of cytomegalovirus exposure and HLA in healthy donors. Turning to the study itself: Previous work identified roughly 120 million unique TCR beta sequences from around 170 million T cells. Early on, a data release was issued that held some 91 million unique TCRs from HLA-typed donors. General study findings and limits: About 150 TCR beta chains were listed as cytomegalovirus-associated. Most TCR beta V segments were productive about 90% or about 30% of the time in an earlier analysis.

Germline CDR1 is GTSNPN and CDR2 is SVGIG (reference sequence). The length of the CDR3 is 16 residues. The V segment lost 2 bases and the J segment 2 bases; nucleotides outside the gene matches: 5. 60 Vbeta and 13 Jbeta primers were used in PCR. Using immunoSEQ multiplex PCR, the repertoire was profiled, and TCRdb retains in-frame clones only, with some absent. The data show 200,000 to 300,000 clones, with 70% to 90% seen just once and 1.5% to 2% held by the top ten. Material: PBMCs. The clonotype comes from a woman between 35 and 50 years old in good health and CMV-seropositive. The J gene is TRBJ2-5, the V gene TRBV30; 13 nucleotides agree with TRBD2. CDR3 protein: CAWSLRTSGRQETQYF. The DNA of the CDR3 is TGTGCCTGGAGTCTCCGGACTAGCGGGAGACAAGAGACCCAGTACTTC.